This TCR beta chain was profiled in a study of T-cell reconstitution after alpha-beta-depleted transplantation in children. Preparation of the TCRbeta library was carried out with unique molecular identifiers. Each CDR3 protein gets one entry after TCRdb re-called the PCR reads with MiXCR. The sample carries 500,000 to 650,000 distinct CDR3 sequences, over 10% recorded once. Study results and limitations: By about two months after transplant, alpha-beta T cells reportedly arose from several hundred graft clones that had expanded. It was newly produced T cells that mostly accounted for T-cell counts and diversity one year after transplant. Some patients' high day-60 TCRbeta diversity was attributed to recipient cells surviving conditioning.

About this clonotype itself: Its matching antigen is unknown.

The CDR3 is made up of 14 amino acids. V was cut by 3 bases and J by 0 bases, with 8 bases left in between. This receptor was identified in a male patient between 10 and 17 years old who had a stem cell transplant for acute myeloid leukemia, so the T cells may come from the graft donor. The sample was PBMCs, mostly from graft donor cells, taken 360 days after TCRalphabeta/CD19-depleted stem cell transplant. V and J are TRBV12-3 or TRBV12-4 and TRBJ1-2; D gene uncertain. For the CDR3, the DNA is TGTGCCAGCAGTTTGGACGGATCTAACTATGGCTACACCTTC. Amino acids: CASSLDGSNYGYTF.